This TCR beta chain originates from a study of long-term antiretroviral therapy in people with HIV. Every one of the participants with HIV received treatment in the United States. At the survey level, the v3.0 immunoSEQ assay was run. Here immunoSEQ multiplex PCR was the method, and the copy in TCRdb shows in-frame clones only, minus some. The profile covers about 28,000 clones, with about 88% appearing a single time and 0.9% to 1.2% taken by the ten largest. After removal of 3 bases from V and 8 bases from J, the junction contained 5 bases not matched to a gene. There are 14 residues in the CDR3. Germline CDR1 reads SGDLS; CDR2 reads YYNGEE. Study-level findings and limits: Controls exceeded HIV repertoires in CDR3 length range.

Details on this clone: Its antigen remains unidentified.

The chain couples TRBV9 to TRBJ2-1; 10 bases agree with TRBD2. Material: unsorted PBMCs, obtained 2 years after starting antiretroviral therapy. The receptor comes from a man aged 45 to 65 with HIV. The CDR3 DNA is TGTGCCAGCAGCGGCGGACTAGCGGTCGATGAGCAGTTCTTC. This encodes CASSGGLAVDEQFF.